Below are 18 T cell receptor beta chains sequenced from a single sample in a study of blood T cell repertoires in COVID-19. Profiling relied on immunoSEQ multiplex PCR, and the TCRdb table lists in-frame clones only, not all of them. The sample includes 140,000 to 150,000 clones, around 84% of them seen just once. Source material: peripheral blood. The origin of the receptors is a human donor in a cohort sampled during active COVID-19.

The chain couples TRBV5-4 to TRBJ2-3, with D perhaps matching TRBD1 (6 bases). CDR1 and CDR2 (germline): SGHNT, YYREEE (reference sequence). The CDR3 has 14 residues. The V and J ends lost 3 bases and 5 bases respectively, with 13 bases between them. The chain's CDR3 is CASSSARTEDTQYF. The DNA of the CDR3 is TGTGCCAGCAGCTCCGCCCGGACAGAAGATACGCAGTATTTT.

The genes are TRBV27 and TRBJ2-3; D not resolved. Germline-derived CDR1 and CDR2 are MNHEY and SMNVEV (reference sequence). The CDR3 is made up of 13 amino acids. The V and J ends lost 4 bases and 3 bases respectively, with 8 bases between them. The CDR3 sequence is CASSSRMTDTQYF. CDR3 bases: TGTGCCAGCAGTTCGAGAATGACAGATACGCAGTATTTT.

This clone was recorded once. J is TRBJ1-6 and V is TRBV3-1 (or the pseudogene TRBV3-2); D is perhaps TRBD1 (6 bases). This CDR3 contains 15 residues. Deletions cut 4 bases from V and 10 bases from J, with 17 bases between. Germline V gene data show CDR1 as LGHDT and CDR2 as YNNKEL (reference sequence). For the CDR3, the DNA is TGTGCCAGCAGCCCGCACAGGGATCCAAACTCACCCCTCCACTTT. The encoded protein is CASSPHRDPNSPLHF.

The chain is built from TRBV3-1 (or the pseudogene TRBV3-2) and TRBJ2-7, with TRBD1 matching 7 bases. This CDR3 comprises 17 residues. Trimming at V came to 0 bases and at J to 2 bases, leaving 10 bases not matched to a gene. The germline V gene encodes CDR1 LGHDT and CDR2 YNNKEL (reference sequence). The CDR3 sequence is CASSQDQRPGQTYEQYF. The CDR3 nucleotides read TGTGCCAGCAGCCAAGACCAACGACCGGGACAGACCTACGAGCAGTACTTC.

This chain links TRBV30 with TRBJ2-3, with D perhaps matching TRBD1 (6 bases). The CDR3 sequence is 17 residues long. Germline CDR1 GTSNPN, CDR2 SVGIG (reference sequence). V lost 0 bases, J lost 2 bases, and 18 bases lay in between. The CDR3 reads CAWSVRKADRSTDTQYF. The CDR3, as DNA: TGTGCCTGGAGTGTACGGAAGGCAGACAGGTCCACAGATACGCAGTATTTT.

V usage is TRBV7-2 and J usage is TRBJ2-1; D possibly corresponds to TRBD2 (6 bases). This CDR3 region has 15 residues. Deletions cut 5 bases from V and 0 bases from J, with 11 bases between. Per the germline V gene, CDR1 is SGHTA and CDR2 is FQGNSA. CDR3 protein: CASSPRGSSYNEQFF. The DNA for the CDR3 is TGTGCCAGCAGCCCCCGGGGGAGCTCCTACAATGAGCAGTTCTTC.

The CDR3, as DNA: TGCAGCGTATACACAGGGATTGAAGCTTTCTTT. This codes for CSVYTGIEAFF. J is TRBJ1-1 and V is TRBV29-1; D might be TRBD1 (6 bases). Trimming cost V 6 bases and J 7 bases, with 12 bases left between them. CDR3 length: 11 amino acids. Germline loops: CDR1 SQVTM, CDR2 ANQGSEA.

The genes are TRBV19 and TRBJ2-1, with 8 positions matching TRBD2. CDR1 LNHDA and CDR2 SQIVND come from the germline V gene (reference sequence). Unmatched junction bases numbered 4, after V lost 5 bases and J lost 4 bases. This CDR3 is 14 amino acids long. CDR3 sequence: CASSPGGDYNEQFF. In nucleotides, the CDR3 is TGTGCCAGTAGTCCCGGGGGGGATTACAATGAGCAGTTCTTC.

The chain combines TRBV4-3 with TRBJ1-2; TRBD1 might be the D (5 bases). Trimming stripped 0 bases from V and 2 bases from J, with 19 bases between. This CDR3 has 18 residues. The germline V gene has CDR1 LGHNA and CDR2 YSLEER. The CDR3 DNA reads TGCGCCAGCAGCCAAGAGAGGGGCTGGGGGGAGAGGAACTATGGCTACACCTTC. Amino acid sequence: CASSQERGWGERNYGYTF.

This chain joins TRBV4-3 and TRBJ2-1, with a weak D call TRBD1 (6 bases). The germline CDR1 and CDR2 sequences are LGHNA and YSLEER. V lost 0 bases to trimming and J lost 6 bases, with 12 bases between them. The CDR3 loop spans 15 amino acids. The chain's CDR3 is CASSQDWQGRNEQFF. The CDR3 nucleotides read TGCGCCAGCAGCCAAGATTGGCAGGGGCGCAATGAGCAGTTCTTC.

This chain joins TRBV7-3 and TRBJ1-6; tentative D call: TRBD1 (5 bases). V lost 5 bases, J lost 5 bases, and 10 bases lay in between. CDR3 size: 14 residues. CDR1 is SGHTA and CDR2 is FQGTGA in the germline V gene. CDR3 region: CASSQGLNNSPLHF. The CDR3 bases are TGTGCCAGCAGCCAGGGACTGAATAATTCACCCCTCCACTTT. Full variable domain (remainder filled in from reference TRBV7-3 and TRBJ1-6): GAGVSQTPSNKVTEKGKYVELRCDPISGHTALYWYRQSLGQGPEFLIYFQGTGAADDSGLPNDRFFAVRPEGSVSTLKIQRTERGDSAVYLCASSQGLNNSPLHFGNGTRLTVT.

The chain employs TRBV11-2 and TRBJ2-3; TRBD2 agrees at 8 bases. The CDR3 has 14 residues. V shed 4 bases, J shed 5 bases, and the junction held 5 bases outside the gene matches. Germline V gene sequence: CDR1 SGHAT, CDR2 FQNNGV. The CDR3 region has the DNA TGTGCCAGCAGCTACGGGGGGGCCGGAGATACGCAGTATTTT. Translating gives CASSYGGAGDTQYF.

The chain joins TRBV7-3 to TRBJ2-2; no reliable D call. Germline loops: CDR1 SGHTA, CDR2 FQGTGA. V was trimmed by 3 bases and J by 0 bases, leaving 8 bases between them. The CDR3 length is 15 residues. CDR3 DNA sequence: TGTGCCAGCAGCTTGCTCTCAGCGAACACCGGGGAGCTGTTTTTT. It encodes CASSLLSANTGELFF.

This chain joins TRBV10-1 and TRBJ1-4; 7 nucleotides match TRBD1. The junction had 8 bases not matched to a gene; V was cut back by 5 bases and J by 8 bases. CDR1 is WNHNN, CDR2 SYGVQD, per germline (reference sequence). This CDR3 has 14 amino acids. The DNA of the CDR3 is TGCGCCAGCAGTTCCGACAGGGAAAGGGAAAAACTGTTTTTT. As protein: CASSSDREREKLFF.

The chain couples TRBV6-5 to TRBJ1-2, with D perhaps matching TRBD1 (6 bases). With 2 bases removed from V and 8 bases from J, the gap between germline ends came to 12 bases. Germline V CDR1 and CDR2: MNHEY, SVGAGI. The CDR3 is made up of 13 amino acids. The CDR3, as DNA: TGTGCCAGCAGTTACGGGGGCGGTGAGGGCTACACCTTC. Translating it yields CASSYGGGEGYTF.

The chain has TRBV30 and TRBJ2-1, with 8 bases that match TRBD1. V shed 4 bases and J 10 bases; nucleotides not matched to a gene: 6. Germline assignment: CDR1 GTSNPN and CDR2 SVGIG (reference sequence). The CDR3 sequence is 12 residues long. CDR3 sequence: CAWNVGTGEQFF. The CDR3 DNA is TGTGCCTGGAACGTCGGGACAGGAGAGCAGTTCTTC. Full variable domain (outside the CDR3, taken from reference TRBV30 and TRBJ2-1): SQTIHQWPATLVQPVGSPLSLECTVEGTSNPNLYWYRQAAGRGLQLLFYSVGIGQISSEVPQNLSASRPQDRQFILSSKKLLLSDSGFYLCAWNVGTGEQFFGPGTRLTVL.

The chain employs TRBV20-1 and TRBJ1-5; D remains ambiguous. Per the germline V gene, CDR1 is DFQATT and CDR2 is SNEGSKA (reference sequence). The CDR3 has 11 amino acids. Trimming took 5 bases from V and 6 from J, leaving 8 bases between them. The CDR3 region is CSAQVRQPQHF. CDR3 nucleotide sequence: TGCAGTGCTCAGGTTCGTCAGCCCCAGCATTTT.

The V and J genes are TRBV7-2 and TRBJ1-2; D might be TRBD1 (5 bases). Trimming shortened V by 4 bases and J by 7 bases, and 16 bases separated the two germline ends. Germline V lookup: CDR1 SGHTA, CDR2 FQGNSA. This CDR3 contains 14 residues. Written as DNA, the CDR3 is TGTGCCAGCAGCTACCGGGCCAGGGAGGGTGGCTACACCTTC. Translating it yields CASSYRAREGGYTF.